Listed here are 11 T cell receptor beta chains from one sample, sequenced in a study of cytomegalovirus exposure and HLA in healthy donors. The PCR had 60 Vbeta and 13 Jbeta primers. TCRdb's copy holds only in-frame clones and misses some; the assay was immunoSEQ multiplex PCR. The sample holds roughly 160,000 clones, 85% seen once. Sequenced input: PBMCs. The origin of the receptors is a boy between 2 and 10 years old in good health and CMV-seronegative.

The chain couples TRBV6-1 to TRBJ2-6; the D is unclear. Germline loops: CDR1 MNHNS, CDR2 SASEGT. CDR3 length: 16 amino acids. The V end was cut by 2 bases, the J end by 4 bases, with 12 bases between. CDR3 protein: CASSEFQVSGANVLTF. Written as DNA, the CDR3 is TGTGCCAGCAGTGAATTTCAGGTTTCAGGGGCCAACGTCCTGACTTTC.

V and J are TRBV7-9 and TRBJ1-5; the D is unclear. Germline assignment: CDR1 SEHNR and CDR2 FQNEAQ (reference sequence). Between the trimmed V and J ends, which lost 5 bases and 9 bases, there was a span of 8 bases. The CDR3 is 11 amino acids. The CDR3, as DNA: TGTGCCAGCAGCCAAGGCGGGCCCCAGCATTTT. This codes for CASSQGGPQHF.

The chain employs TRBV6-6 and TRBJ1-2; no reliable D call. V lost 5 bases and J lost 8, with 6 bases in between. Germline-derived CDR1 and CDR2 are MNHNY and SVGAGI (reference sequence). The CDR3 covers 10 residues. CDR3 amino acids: CASSEEGYTF. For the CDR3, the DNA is TGTGCCAGCAGTGAGGAGGGCTACACCTTC.

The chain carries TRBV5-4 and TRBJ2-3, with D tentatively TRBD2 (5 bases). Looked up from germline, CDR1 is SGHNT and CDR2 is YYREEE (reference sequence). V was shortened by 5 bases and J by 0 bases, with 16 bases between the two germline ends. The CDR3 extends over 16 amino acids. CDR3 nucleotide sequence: TGTGCCAGCAGTATCCCCAGCGGACCTAGCACAGATACGCAGTATTTT. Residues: CASSIPSGPSTDTQYF.

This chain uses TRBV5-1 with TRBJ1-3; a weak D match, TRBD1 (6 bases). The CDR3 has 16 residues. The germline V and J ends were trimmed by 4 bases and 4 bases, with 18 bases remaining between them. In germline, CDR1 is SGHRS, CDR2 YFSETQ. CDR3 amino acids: CASSPGQGQSGNTIYF. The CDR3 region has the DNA TGCGCCAGCAGCCCCGGCCAGGGGCAATCGGGAAACACCATATATTTT.

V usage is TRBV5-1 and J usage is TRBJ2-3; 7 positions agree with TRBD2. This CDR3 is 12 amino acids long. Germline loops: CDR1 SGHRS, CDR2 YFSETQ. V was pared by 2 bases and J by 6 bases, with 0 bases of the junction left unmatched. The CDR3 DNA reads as TGCGCCAGCAGCTTCGGGAGGGATACGCAGTATTTT. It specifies CASSFGRDTQYF. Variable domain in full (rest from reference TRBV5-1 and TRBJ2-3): KAGVTQTPRYLIKTRGQQVTLSCSPISGHRSVSWYQQTPGQGLQFLFEYFSETQRNKGNFPGRFSGRQFSNSRSEMNVSTLELGDSALYLCASSFGRDTQYFGPGTRLTVL.

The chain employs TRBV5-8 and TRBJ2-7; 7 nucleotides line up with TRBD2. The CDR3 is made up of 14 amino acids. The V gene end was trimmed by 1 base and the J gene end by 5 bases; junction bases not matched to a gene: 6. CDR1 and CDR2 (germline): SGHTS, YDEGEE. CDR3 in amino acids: CASSLPGRYHEQYF. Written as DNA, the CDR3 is TGTGCCAGCAGCTTGCCCGGGAGGTACCACGAGCAGTACTTC.

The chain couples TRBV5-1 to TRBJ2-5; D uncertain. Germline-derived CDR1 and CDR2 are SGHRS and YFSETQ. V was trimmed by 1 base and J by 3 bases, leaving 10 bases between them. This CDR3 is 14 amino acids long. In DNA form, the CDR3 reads TGCGCCAGCAGCTTGAGTCAGGTGGAAGAGACCCAGTACTTC. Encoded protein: CASSLSQVEETQYF.

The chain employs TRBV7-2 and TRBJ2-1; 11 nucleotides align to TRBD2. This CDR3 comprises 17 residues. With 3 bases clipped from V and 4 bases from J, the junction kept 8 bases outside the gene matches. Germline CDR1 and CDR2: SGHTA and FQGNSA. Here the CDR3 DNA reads TGTGCCAGCAGCTTGACCGGGACTAGCGGCGTGTACAATGAGCAGTTCTTC. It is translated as CASSLTGTSGVYNEQFF.

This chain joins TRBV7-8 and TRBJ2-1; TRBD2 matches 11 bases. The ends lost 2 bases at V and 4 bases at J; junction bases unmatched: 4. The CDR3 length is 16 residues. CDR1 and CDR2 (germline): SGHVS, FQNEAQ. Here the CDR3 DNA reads TGTGCCAGCAGCTTATGGGCTAGCGGGGGGTACAATGAGCAGTTCTTC. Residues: CASSLWASGGYNEQFF.

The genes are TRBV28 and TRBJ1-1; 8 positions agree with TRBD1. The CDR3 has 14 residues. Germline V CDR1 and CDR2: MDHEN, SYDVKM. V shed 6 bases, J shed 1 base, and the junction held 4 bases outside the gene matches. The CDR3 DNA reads TGTGCCAGCAGGGGGGGACAGGAGAACACTGAAGCTTTCTTT. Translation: CASRGGQENTEAFF.